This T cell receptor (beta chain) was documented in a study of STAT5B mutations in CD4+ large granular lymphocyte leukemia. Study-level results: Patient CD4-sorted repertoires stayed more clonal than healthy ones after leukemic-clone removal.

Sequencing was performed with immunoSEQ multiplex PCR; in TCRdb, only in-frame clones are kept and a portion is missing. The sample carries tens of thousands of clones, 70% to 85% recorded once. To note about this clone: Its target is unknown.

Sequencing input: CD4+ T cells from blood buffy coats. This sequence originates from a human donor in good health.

The CDR3 region is CASKWEDYGYTF. DNA for the CDR3: TGTGCCAGCAAATGGGAGGACTATGGCTACACCTTC. This rearrangement joins TRBV6-6 to TRBJ1-2; D is ambiguous. The CDR3 has 12 residues. Germline V gene lookup returns CDR1 MNHNY and CDR2 SVGAGI (reference sequence). The V end lost 7 bases, the J end lost 3 bases, and 9 bases lay between the germline ends.